The source of this T cell receptor beta chain is a study of T-cell memory formation after mild COVID-19. TCR alpha and TCR beta cDNA libraries carrying sample barcodes and UMIs came from 5'RACE with constant-segment primers. TCRdb processed the 5' RACE reads anew with MiXCR; each CDR3 protein has one entry. This sample has about 200,000 distinct CDR3 sequences, with roughly 10% found just once. The germline CDR1 and CDR2 sequences are SGDLS and YYNGEE. V lost 0 bases and J lost 8; bases outside the gene matches: 17. This CDR3 spans 18 amino acids. The receptor was isolated from a man aged 18 to 29 who had mild COVID-19 (a few samples of this study predate the infection). Cell type and time point are not known. The sequencing sample was made of PBMCs or a T cell subset sorted from them (not recorded which). The gene calls are TRBV9 and TRBJ1-3; TRBD1 aligns across 7 bases. The CDR3 loop is CASSVALKVEGANDTIYF. DNA for the CDR3: TGTGCCAGCAGCGTAGCTCTCAAGGTCGAGGGGGCGAATGACACCATATATTTT. Full variable domain (outside the CDR3, taken from reference TRBV9 and TRBJ1-3): DSGVTQTPKHLITATGQRVTLRCSPRSGDLSVYWYQQSLDQGLQFLIQYYNGEERAKGNILERFSAQQFPDLHSELNLSSLELGDSALYFCASSVALKVEGANDTIYFGEGSWLTVV.